This T cell receptor beta chain was identified in a study of T cells in Graves' hyperthyroidism and ophthalmopathy. There are many counts of this clonotype. No antigen is known for it. Study-level points and caveats: A 13 V-J signature model discriminated ophthalmopathy versus stable hyperthyroidism.

Graves' hyperthyroidism was deemed stable absent ophthalmopathy progression within 18 months. A patient was excluded if there was uncontrolled infection, other autoimmune disease, pregnancy or lactation. The V end was cut by 4 bases, the J end by 1 base, with 6 bases between. This CDR3 contains 13 residues. Germline loops: CDR1 SNHLY, CDR2 FYNNEI. Amplification of TCR beta CDR3 regions used RNA as the template. During a first-round RT-PCR of the TCR CDR3, the HTBI primer set was used. One entry per CDR3 protein results from TCRdb running MiXCR on the multiplex PCR reads. Here the sample spans 300,000 to 400,000 distinct CDR3 sequences, over 10% being singletons.

Sequenced sample: blood. The sequence was collected from a young woman with Graves' hyperthyroidism. The chain employs TRBV2 and TRBJ2-3; D ambiguous. The CDR3 coding sequence is TGTGCCAGCAGTGGAGGACGCACAGATACGCAGTATTTT. Protein product: CASSGGRTDTQYF.